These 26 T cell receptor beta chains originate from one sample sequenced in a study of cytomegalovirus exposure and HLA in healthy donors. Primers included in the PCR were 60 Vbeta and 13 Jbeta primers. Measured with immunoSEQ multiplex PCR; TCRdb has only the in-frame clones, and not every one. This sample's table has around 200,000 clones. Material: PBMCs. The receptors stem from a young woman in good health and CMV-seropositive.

CDR3 coding DNA: TGTGCCTGGAGTTCCATCGGGGAGCTGTTTTTT. As protein: CAWSSIGELFF. The V call is TRBV30, the J call TRBJ2-2; no clear D. In germline, CDR1 is GTSNPN, CDR2 SVGIG (reference sequence). Deletions cut 2 bases from V and 7 bases from J, with 5 bases between. The CDR3 length is 11 residues.

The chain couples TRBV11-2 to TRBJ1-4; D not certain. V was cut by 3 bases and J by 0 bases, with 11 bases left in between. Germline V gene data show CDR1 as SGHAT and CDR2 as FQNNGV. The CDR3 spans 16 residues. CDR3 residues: CASSLTDTATNEKLFF. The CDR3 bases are TGTGCCAGCAGCTTGACCGACACTGCAACTAATGAAAAACTGTTTTTT.

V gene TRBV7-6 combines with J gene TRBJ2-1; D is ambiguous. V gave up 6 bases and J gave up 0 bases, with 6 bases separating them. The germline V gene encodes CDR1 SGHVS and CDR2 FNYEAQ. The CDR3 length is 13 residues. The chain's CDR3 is CASRPSSYNEQFF. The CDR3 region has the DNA TGTGCCAGCAGACCCAGCTCCTACAATGAGCAGTTCTTC.

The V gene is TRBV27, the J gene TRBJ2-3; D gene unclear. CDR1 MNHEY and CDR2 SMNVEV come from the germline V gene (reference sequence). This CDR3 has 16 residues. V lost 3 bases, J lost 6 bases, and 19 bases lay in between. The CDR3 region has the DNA TGTGCCAGCAGTTTCTACCCAGGAACCGTTGGTGATACGCAGTATTTT. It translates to CASSFYPGTVGDTQYF.

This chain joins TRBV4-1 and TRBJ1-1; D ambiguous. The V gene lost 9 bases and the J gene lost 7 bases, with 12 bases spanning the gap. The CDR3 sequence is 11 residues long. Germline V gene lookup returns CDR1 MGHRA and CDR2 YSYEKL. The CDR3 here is CARQNPYEAFF. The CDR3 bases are TGCGCCAGACAGAACCCCTATGAAGCTTTCTTT.

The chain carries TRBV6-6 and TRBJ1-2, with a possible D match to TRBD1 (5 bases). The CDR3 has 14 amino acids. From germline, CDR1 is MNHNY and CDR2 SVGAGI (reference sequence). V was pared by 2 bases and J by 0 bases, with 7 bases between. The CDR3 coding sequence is TGTGCCAGCAGTTACAAAGGGGCTAACTATGGCTACACCTTC. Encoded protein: CASSYKGANYGYTF.

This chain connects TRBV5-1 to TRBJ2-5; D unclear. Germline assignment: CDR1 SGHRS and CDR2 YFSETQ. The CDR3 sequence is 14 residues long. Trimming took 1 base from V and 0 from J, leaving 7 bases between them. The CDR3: CASSLTTYQETQYF. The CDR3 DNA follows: TGCGCCAGCAGCTTGACTACCTACCAAGAGACCCAGTACTTC.

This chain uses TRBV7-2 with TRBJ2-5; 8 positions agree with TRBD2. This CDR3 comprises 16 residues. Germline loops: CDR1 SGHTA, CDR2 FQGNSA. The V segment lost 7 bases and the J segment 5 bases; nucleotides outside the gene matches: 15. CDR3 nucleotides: TGTGCCAGCACCATGAACGGGGGACTAGTGGTTGAGACCCAGTACTTC. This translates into CASTMNGGLVVETQYF.

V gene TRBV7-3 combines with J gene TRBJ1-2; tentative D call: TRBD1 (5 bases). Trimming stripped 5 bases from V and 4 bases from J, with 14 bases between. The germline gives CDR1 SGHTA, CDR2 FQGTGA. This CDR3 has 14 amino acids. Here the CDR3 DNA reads TGTGCCAGCAGCCCACGGGGGGAGGGCTATGGCTACACCTTC. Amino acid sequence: CASSPRGEGYGYTF.

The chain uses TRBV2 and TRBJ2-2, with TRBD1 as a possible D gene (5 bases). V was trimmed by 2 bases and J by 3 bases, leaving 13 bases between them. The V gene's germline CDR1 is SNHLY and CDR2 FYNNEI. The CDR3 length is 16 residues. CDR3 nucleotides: TGTGCCAGCAGTGAAAGTGGCAGGGTCGACACCGGGGAGCTGTTTTTT. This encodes CASSESGRVDTGELFF.

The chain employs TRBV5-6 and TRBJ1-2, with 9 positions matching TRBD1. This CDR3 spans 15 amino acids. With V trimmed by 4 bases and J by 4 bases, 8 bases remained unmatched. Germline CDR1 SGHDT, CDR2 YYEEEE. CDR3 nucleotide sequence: TGTGCCAGCAGCAGAAAGGACAGGGGTGGCTATGGCTACACCTTC. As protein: CASSRKDRGGYGYTF.

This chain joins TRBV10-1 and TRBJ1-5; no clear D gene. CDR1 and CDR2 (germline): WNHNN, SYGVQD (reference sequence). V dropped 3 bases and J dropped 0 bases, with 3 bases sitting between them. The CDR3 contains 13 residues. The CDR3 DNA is TGCGCCAGCAGTGATTATAGCAATCAGCCCCAGCATTTT. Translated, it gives CASSDYSNQPQHF.

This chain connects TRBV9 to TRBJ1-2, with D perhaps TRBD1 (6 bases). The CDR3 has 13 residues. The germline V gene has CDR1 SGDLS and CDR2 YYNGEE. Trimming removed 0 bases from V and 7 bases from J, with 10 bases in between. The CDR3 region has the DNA TGTGCCAGCAGCGTAGGCACAGGGAGTGGCTACACCTTC. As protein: CASSVGTGSGYTF.

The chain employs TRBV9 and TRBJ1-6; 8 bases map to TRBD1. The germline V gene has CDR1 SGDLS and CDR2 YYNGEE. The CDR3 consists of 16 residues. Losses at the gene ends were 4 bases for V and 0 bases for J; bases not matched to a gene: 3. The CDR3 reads CASSRTGSSYNSPLHF. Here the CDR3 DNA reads TGTGCCAGCAGCAGGACAGGGAGCTCCTATAATTCACCCCTCCACTTT.

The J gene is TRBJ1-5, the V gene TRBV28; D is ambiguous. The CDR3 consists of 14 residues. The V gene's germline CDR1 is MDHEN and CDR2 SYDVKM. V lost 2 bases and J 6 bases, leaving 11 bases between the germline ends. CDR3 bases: TGTGCCAGCAGTTTACCTAATCAGCGTCAGCCCCAGCATTTT. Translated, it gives CASSLPNQRQPQHF.

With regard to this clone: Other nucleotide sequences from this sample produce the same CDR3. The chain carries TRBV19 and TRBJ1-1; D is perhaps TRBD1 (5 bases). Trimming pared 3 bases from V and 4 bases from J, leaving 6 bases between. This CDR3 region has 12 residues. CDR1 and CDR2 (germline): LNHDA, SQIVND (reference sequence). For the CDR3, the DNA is TGTGCCAGTAGTATCAGGGCCACTGAAGCTTTCTTT. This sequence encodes CASSIRATEAFF.

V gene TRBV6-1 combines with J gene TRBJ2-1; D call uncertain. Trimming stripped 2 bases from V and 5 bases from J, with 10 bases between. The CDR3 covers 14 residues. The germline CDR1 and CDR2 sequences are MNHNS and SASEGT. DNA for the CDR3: TGTGCCAGCAGTGAATACGAAGCGAACAATGAGCAGTTCTTC. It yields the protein CASSEYEANNEQFF.

CDR3 sequence reads: CASSDIVGGYYEQYF. CDR3 nucleotide sequence: TGTGCCAGCAGTGACATTGTGGGGGGTTACTACGAGCAGTACTTC. The chain is built from TRBV2 and TRBJ2-7; D possibly corresponds to TRBD2 (6 bases). V lost 3 bases to trimming and J lost 3 bases, with 15 bases between them. Germline CDR1 reads SNHLY; CDR2 reads FYNNEI. The CDR3 extends over 15 amino acids.

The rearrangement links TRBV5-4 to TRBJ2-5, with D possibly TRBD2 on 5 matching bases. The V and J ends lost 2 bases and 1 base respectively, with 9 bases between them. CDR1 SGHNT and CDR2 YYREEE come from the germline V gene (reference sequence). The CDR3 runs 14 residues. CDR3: CASSFQAGQETQYF. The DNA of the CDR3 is TGTGCCAGCAGCTTCCAGGCGGGCCAAGAGACCCAGTACTTC.

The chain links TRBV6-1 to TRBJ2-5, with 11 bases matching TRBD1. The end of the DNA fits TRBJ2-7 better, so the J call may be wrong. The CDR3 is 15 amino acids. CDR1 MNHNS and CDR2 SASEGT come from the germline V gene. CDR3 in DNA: TGTGCCAGCAATCCCGGACAGGGGGCGCGGTACGAGCAGTACTTC. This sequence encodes CASNPGQGARYEQYF.

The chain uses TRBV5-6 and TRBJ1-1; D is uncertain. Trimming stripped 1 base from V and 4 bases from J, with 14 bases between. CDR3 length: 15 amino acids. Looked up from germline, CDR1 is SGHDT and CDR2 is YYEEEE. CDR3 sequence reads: CASSLLGALGTEAFF. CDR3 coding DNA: TGTGCCAGCAGCTTGCTTGGAGCGCTTGGCACTGAAGCTTTCTTT.

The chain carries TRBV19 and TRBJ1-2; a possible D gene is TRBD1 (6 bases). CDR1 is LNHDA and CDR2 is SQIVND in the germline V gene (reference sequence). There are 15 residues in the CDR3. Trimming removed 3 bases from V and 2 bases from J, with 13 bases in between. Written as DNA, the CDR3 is TGTGCCAGTAGTATGGGGGCGGGGGTCAACTATGGCTACACCTTC. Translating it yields CASSMGAGVNYGYTF.

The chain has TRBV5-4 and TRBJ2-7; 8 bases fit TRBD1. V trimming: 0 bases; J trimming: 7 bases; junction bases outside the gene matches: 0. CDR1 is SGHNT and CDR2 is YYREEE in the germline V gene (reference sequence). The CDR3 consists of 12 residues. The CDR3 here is CASSLGQGEQYF. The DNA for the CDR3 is TGTGCCAGCAGCTTGGGACAGGGGGAGCAGTACTTC.

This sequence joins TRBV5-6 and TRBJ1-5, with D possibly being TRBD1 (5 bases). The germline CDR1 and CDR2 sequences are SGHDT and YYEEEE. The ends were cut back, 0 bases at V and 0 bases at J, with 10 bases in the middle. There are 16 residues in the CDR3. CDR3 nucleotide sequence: TGTGCCAGCAGCTTGGGCGGGGGATTTAGCAATCAGCCCCAGCATTTT. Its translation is CASSLGGGFSNQPQHF.

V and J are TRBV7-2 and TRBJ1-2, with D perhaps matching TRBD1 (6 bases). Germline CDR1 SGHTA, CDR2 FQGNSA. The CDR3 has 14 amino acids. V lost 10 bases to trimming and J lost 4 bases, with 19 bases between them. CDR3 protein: CAIILGTPSYGYTF. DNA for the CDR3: TGTGCCATCATCCTCGGGACACCATCCTATGGCTACACCTTC.

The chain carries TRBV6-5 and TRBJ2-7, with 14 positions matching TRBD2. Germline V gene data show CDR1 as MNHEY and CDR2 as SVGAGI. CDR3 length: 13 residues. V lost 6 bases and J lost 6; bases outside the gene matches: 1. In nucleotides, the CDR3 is TGTGCCAGCAGGGGACTAGCGGGAGTCGAGCAGTACTTC. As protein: CASRGLAGVEQYF.